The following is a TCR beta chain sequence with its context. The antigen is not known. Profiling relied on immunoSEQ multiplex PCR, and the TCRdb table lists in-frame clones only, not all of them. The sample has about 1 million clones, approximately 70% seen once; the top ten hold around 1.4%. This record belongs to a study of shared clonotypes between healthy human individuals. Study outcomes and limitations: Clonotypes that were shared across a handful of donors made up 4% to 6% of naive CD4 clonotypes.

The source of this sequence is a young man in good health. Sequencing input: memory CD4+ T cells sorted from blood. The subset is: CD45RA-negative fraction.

The CDR3 reads CASSQHTVPGDEQFF. The CDR3 coding sequence is TGTGCCAGCAGCCAACATACTGTACCGGGGGATGAGCAGTTCTTC. The V call is TRBV14, the J call TRBJ2-1, with D tentatively TRBD2 (6 bases). CDR1 and CDR2 (germline): SGHDN, FVKESK. This CDR3 has 15 residues. V lost 2 bases, J lost 8 bases, and 16 bases lay in between.